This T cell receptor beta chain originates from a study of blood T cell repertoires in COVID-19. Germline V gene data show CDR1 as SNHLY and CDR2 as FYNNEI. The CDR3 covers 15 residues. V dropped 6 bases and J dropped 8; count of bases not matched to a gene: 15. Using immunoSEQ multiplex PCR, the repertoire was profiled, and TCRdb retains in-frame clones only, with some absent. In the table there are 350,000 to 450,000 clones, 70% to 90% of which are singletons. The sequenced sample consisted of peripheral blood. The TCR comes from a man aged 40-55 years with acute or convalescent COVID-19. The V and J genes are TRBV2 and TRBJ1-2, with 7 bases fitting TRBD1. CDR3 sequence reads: CASRVAYRGRRGYTF. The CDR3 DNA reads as TGTGCCAGCAGGGTCGCTTACAGGGGTCGTCGGGGCTACACCTTC.